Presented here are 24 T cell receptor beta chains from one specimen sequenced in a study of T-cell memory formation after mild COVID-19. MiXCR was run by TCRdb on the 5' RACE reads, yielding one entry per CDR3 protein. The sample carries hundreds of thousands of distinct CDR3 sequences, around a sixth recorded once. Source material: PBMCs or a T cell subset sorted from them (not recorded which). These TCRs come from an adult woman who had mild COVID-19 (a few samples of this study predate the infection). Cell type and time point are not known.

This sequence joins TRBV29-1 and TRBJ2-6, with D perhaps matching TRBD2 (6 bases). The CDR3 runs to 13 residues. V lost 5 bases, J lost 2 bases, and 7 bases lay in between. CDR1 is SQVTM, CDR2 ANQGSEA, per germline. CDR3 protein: CSVRGAGANVLTF. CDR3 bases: TGCAGCGTTCGCGGGGCTGGGGCCAACGTCCTGACTTTC.

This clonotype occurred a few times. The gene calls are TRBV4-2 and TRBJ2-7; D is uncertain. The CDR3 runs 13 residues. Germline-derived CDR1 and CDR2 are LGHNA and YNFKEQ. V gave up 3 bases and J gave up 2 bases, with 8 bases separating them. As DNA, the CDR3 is TGTGCCAGCAGCCAGGATGACACCTACGAGCAGTACTTC. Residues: CASSQDDTYEQYF.

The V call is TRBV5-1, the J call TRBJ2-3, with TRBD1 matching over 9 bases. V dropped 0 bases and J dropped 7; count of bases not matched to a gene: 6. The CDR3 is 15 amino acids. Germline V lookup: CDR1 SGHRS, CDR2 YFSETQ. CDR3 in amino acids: CASSLDSQGANTQYF. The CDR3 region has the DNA TGCGCCAGCAGCTTGGATTCACAGGGGGCAAATACGCAGTATTTT.

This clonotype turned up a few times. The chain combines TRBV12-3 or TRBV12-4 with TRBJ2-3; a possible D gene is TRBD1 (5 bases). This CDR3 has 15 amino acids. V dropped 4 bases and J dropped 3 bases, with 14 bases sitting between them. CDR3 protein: CASSSQGQDTDTQYF. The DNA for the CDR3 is TGTGCCAGCAGTTCTCAGGGTCAAGATACAGATACGCAGTATTTT.

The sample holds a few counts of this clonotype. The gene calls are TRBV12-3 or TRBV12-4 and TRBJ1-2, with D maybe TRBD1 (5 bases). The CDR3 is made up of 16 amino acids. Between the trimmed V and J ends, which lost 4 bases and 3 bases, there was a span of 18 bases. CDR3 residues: CASSSWAGGSDYGYTF. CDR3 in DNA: TGTGCCAGCAGTTCCTGGGCGGGGGGTTCGGACTATGGCTACACCTTC.

The DNA of the CDR3 is TGTGCCAGCAGCCCACGGACTTATCAGAACACTGAAGCTTTCTTT. Protein: CASSPRTYQNTEAFF. V usage is TRBV3-1 and J usage is TRBJ1-1; no definite D call. V was shortened by 4 bases and J by 1 base, with 13 bases between the two germline ends. This CDR3 contains 15 residues. CDR1 and CDR2 (germline): LGHDT, YNNKEL (reference sequence).

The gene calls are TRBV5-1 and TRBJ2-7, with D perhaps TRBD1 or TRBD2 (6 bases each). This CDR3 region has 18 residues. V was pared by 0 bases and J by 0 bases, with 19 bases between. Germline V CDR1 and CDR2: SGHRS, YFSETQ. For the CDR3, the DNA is TGCGCCAGCAGCTTGGCGGGGGCAGGGACCAAAGGCTCCTACGAGCAGTACTTC. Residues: CASSLAGAGTKGSYEQYF.

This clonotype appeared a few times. The CDR3 sequence: CASSFTGQGRYQETQYF. CDR3 DNA sequence: TGCGCCAGCAGCTTCACGGGACAGGGACGGTACCAAGAGACCCAGTACTTC. This rearrangement joins TRBV5-1 to TRBJ2-5; 9 bases are shared with TRBD1. CDR1 and CDR2 (germline): SGHRS, YFSETQ. The length of the CDR3 is 17 residues. Germline trimming cut 2 bases from V and 0 bases from J; bases unmatched to any gene: 8.

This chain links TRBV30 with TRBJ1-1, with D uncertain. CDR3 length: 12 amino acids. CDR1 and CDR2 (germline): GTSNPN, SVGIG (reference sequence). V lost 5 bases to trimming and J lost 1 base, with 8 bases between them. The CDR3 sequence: CAWGQANTEAFF. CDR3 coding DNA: TGTGCCTGGGGTCAGGCGAACACTGAAGCTTTCTTT.

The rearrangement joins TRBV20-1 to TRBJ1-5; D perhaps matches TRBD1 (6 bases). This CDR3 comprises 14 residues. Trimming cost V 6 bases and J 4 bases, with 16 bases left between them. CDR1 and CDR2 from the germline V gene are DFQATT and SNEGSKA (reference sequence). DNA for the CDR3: TGCAGTGCGGGGGGCCAGGGCTGGAATCAGCCCCAGCATTTT. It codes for CSAGGQGWNQPQHF.

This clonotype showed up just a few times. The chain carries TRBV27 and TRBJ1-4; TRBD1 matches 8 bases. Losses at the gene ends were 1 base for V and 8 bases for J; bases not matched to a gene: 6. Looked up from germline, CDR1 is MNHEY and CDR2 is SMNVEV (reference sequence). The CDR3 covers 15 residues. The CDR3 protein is CASSLWGTGEEKLFF. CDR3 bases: TGTGCCAGCAGTTTATGGGGGACAGGAGAAGAAAAACTGTTTTTT.

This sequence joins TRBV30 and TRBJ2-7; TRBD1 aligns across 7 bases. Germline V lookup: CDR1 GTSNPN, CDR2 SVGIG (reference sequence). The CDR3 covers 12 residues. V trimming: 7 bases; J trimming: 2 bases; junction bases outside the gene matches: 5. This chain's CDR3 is CASDRTAYEQYF. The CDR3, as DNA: TGTGCCTCGGACAGGACAGCCTACGAGCAGTACTTC.

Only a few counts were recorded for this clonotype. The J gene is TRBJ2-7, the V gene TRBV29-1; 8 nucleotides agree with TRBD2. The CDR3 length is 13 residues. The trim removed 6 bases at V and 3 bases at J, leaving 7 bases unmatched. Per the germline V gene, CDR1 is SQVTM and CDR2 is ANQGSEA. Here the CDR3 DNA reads TGCAGCGTAACACCTAGCGGGTACTACGAGCAGTACTTC. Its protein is CSVTPSGYYEQYF.

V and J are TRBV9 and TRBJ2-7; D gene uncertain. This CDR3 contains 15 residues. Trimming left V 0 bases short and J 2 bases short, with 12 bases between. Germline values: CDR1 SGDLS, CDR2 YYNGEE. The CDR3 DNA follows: TGTGCCAGCAGCGTAGGTCCTAGTGCCCCCTACGAGCAGTACTTC. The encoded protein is CASSVGPSAPYEQYF.

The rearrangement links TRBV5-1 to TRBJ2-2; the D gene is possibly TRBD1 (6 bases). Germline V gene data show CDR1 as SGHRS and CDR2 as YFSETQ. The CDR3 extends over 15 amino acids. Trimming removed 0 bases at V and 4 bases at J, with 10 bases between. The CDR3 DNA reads TGCGCCAGCAGCTTGGGGGTACAGGGCACCGGGGAGCTGTTTTTT. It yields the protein CASSLGVQGTGELFF.

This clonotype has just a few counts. CDR3 region: CASSLGFGANTEAFF. The CDR3 DNA reads TGTGCCAGCAGCTTAGGGTTCGGGGCGAACACTGAAGCTTTCTTT. The chain links TRBV7-2 to TRBJ1-1; tentative D call: TRBD1 (5 bases). Germline assignment: CDR1 SGHTA and CDR2 FQGNSA. V lost 1 base and J 1 base, leaving 10 bases between the germline ends. There are 15 residues in the CDR3.

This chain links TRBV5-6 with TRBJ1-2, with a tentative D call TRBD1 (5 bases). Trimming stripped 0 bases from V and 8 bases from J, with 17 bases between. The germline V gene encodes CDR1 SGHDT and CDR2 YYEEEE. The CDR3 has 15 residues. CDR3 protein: CASSLAGLRQLGYTF. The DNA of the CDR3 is TGTGCCAGCAGCTTGGCCGGCTTACGACAGCTGGGCTACACCTTC.

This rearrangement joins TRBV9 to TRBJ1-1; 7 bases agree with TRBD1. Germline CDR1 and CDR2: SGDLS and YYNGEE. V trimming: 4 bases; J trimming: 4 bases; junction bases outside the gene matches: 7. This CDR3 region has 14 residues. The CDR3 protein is CASSPQGVTTEAFF. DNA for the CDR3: TGTGCCAGCAGCCCCCAGGGGGTAACCACTGAAGCTTTCTTT.

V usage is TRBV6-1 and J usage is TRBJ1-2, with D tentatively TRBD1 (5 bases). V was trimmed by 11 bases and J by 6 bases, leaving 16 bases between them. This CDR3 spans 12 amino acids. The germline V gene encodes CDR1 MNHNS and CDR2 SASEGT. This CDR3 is CARLGGVHGYTF. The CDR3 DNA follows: TGTGCCCGTTTGGGGGGGGTTCATGGCTACACCTTC.

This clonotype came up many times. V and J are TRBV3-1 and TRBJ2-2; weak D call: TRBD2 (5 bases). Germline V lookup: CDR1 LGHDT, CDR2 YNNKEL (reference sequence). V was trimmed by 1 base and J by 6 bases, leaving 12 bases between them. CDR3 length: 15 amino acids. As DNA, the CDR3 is TGTGCCAGCAGCCAAGCGGAGGTTGGCCCCGGGGAGCTGTTTTTT. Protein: CASSQAEVGPGELFF.

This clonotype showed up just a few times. The CDR3 loop reads CASSQAEGFINEQFF. For the CDR3, the DNA is TGCGCCAGCAGCCAAGCTGAGGGTTTCATCAATGAGCAGTTCTTC. The chain is built from TRBV4-1 and TRBJ2-1; D possibly corresponds to TRBD2 (5 bases). Germline V lookup: CDR1 MGHRA, CDR2 YSYEKL. CDR3 size: 15 residues. V dropped 1 base and J dropped 6 bases, with 13 bases sitting between them.

Here the CDR3 reads CASSASSRGTEAFF. The CDR3 nucleotides read TGTGCCAGCAGTGCGTCCTCTAGGGGCACTGAAGCTTTCTTT. This sequence joins TRBV12-3 or TRBV12-4 and TRBJ1-1; tentative D call: TRBD1 (5 bases). Trimming removed 5 bases at V and 4 bases at J, with 14 bases between. This CDR3 is built from 14 residues.

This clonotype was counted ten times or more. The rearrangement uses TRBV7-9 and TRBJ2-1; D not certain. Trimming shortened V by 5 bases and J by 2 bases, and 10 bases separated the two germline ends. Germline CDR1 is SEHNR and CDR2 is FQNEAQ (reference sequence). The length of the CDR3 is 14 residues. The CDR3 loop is CASSLTAAYNEQFF. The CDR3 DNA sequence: TGTGCCAGCAGCCTAACAGCCGCCTACAATGAGCAGTTCTTC.

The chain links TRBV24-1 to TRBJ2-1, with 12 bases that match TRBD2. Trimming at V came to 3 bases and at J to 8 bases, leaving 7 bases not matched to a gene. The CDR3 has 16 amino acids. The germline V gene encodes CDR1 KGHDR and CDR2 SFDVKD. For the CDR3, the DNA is TGTGCCACCAGTGATAGAGCTAGCGGGAGGGGCGATGAGCAGTTCTTC. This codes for CATSDRASGRGDEQFF.